The entry below gives a single TCR beta chain sequence along with its context. Authors' methods: Using reference gene primer amplification, nucleated cell counts were estimated. The method was immunoSEQ multiplex PCR; TCRdb's version includes in-frame clones alone and lacks a portion of them. D and trimming come from the DNA, and the V and J calls and clone size come from that table. The data hold about 97,000 clones, with roughly 87% observed a single time. Patients in Seattle were enrolled during active infection, then followed longitudinally. These data are taken from a study of blood T cell repertoires in COVID-19. Looking at the study overall: Sites in the United States, Italy and Spain provided acute and convalescent COVID-19 samples. Sample material is recorded as cDNA or gDNA derived from T cells, B-cell-depleted T cells, or PBMCs.

Germline values: CDR1 GTSNPN, CDR2 SVGIG (reference sequence). V gave up 4 bases and J gave up 4 bases; unmatched junction bases: 3. The CDR3 runs 13 residues. Sequencing was performed on peripheral blood. V usage is TRBV30 and J usage is TRBJ2-2; the match to TRBD1 covers 7 bases. This TCR was sampled from a woman between 50 and 59 years old with COVID-19, enrolled during active disease. CDR3 DNA sequence: TGTGCCTGGAAGACAGGGCTCACCGGGGAGCTGTTTTTT. It encodes CAWKTGLTGELFF.